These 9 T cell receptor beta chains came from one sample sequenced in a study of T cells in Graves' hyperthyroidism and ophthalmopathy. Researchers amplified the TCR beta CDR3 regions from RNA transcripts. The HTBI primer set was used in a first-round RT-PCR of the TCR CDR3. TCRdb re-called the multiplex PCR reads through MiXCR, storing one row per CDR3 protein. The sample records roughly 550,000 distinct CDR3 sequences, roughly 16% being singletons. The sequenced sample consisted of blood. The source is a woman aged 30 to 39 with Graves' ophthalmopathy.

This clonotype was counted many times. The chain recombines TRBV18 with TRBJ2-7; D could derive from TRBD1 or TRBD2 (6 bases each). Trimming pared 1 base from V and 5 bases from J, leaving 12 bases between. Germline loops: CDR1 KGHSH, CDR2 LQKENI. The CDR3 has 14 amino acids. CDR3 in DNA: TGTGCCAGCTCACCACGGGGGGCGCGGGACGAGCAGTACTTC. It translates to CASSPRGARDEQYF.

The CDR3 sequence is CASSIPPGLAGFNEQFF. The CDR3 nucleotides are TGTGCCAGTAGTATACCCCCCGGACTAGCGGGATTCAATGAGCAGTTCTTC. The chain has TRBV19 and TRBJ2-1; TRBD2 aligns across 12 bases. The V segment lost 2 bases and the J segment 6 bases; nucleotides outside the gene matches: 8. The CDR3 loop spans 17 amino acids. From germline, CDR1 is LNHDA and CDR2 SQIVND (reference sequence).

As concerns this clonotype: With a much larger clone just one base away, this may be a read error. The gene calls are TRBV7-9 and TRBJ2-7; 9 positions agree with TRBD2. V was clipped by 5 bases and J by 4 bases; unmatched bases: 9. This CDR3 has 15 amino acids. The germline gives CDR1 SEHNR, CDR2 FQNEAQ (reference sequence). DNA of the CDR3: TGTGCCAGCAGCCAATTAGCGGGAGCTCGATACGAGCAGTACTTC. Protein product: CASSQLAGARYEQYF. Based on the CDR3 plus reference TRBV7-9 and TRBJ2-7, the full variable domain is DTGVSQNPRHKITKRGQNVTFRCDPISEHNRLYWYRQTLGQGPEFLTYFQNEAQLEKSRLLSDRFSAERPKGSFSTLEIQRTEQGDSAMYLCASSQLAGARYEQYFGPGTRLTVT.

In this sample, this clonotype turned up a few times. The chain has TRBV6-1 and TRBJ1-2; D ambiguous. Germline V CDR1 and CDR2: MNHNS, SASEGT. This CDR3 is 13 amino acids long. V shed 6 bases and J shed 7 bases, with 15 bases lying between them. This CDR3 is CASRSLETFGYTF. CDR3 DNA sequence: TGTGCCAGCAGGTCCCTGGAAACTTTTGGCTACACCTTC.

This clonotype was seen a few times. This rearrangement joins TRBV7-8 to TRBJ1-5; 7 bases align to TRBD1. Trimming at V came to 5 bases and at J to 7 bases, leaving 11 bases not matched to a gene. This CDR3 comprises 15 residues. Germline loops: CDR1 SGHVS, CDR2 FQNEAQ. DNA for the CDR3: TGTGCCAGCAGCGACTCGACAGGGTGGAGGCAGCCCCAGCATTTT. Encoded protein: CASSDSTGWRQPQHF.

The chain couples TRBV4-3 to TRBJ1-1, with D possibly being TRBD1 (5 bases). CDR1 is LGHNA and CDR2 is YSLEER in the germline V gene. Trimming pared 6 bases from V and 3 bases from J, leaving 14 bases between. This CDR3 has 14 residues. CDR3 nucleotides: TGCGCCAGCAGGAGGGCAGGGATGGACACTGAAGCTTTCTTT. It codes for CASRRAGMDTEAFF.

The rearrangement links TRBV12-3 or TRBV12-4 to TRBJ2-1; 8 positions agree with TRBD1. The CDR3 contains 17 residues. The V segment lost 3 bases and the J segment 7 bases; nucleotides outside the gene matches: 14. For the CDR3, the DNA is TGTGCCAGCAGTTTTAATCCAGGACAGGGCTTCTGGAATGAGCAGTTCTTC. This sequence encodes CASSFNPGQGFWNEQFF.

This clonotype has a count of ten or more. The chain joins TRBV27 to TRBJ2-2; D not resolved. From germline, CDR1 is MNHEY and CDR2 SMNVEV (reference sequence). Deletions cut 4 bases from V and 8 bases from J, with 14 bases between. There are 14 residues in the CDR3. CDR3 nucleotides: TGTGCCAGCAGTTCCTCCAGATTGTGGGGGGAGCTGTTTTTT. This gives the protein CASSSSRLWGELFF.

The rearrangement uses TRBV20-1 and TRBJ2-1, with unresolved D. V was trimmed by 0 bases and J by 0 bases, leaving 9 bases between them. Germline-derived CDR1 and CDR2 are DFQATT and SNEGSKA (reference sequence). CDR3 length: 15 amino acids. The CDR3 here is CSARDPGYSYNEQFF. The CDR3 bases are TGCAGTGCTAGAGACCCCGGGTACTCCTACAATGAGCAGTTCTTC.